This T cell receptor (beta chain) appears in the sequencing data of a study of T-cell memory formation after mild COVID-19. Study as a whole: For the most part, TCR clusters were specific to one donor. Notes on the study in general: Proof of SARS-CoV-2 specificity was absent for the second-wave clones that crested on day 37. Cross-reactive memory seemingly joined, as some responding clones were found in pre-infection memory. Largely, contracting CD4+ clones fell within CM and EM, and contracting CD8+ clones within EMRA.

TCRdb independently ran MiXCR on the 5' RACE reads; one entry per CDR3 protein. The table shows 150,000 to 200,000 distinct CDR3 sequences, with about 14% occurring only once. In germline, CDR1 is SGHTA, CDR2 FQGTGA. The CDR3 loop spans 12 amino acids. In its sample, this clonotype was seen a few times. Antigen unknown. Sequencing was carried out using PBMCs or a T cell subset sorted from them (not recorded which). V and J are TRBV7-3 and TRBJ2-7; D is possibly TRBD2 (6 bases). The origin of this receptor is an adult woman who had mild COVID-19 (a few samples of this study predate the infection). Cell type and time point are not known. The CDR3 loop is CASSLRGREDFV. The CDR3 DNA sequence: TGTGCCAGCAGCTTACGGGGCAGGGAGGATTTTGTC.